These 8 T cell receptor beta chains were sequenced from one sample in a study of T cell responses to AZD1222 COVID-19 vaccine. TCRdb keeps only in-frame clones here, not all; method: immunoSEQ multiplex PCR. In the table there are roughly 150,000 clones, about 89% of which are singletons. The specimen was peripheral blood, collected 28 days after the second AZD1222 dose. These receptor sequences come from an adult who received the AZD1222 COVID-19 vaccine.

V usage is TRBV10-2 and J usage is TRBJ2-7; TRBD1 or TRBD2 may be the D gene (5 bases each). CDR1 is WSHSY, CDR2 SAAADI, per germline. This CDR3 region has 15 residues. V gave up 3 bases and J gave up 5 bases, with 17 bases separating them. In DNA, the CDR3 is TGCGCCAGCAGTGATCCGGGGCCGGCGTTCGACGAGCAGTACTTC. It codes for CASSDPGPAFDEQYF.

The CDR3 sequence is CASSPPVISGGKFF. CDR3 nucleotide sequence: TGTGCCAGCTCACCACCGGTGATTAGCGGGGGAAAGTTCTTC. The chain employs TRBV18 and TRBJ2-1, with TRBD2 identical over 9 bases. The germline gives CDR1 KGHSH, CDR2 LQKENI. Trimming took 0 bases from V and 14 from J; bases not matched to a gene: 8. The CDR3 totals 14 residues.

For the CDR3, the DNA is TGTGCCAGCAGCTTAACGCTAGCGGGGGGGCTGGACACCGGGGAGCTGTTTTTT. Protein product: CASSLTLAGGLDTGELFF. The chain recombines TRBV7-6 with TRBJ2-2, with 12 nucleotides matching TRBD2. The V and J ends lost 2 bases and 3 bases, in that order; junction bases with no gene match: 7. CDR1 is SGHVS, CDR2 FNYEAQ, per germline. The CDR3 sequence is 18 residues long.

This clone was found once. V and J are TRBV7-9 and TRBJ2-3, with 7 bases that match TRBD1. CDR1 is SEHNR, CDR2 FQNEAQ, per germline (reference sequence). The CDR3 runs 14 residues. Trimming took 5 bases from V and 4 from J; bases not matched to a gene: 6. CDR3 nucleotide sequence: TGTGCCAGCAGCGTCCAGACAGGGTCAGATACGCAGTATTTT. This gives the protein CASSVQTGSDTQYF. The full variable domain, completed using reference TRBV7-9 and TRBJ2-3, is DTGVSQNPRHKITKRGQNVTFRCDPISEHNRLYWYRQTLGQGPEFLTYFQNEAQLEKSRLLSDRFSAERPKGSFSTLEIQRTEQGDSAMYLCASSVQTGSDTQYFGPGTRLTVL.

This clone appeared once. The J gene is TRBJ2-1, the V gene TRBV27, with 9 positions matching TRBD2. V shed 8 bases, J shed 14 bases, and the junction held 7 bases outside the gene matches. The CDR3 length is 11 residues. Per the germline V gene, CDR1 is MNHEY and CDR2 is SMNVEV (reference sequence). This CDR3 is CASSGGGAEFF. The CDR3 DNA sequence: TGTGCCAGCTCTGGCGGGGGGGCGGAGTTCTTC.

V and J are TRBV12-3 or TRBV12-4 and TRBJ1-4, with TRBD1 identical over 7 bases. V was pared by 6 bases and J by 3 bases, with 1 base of the junction left unmatched. The CDR3 has 13 amino acids. The CDR3 loop reads CASSRGSNEKLFF. The DNA of the CDR3 is TGTGCCAGCAGCAGGGGGTCTAATGAAAAACTGTTTTTT.

CDR3 nucleotides: TGTGCCAGCAGCGCCCCGGGGAAGTACACTGAAGCTTTCTTT. Translating gives CASSAPGKYTEAFF. The rearrangement uses TRBV28 and TRBJ1-1; D is undetermined. Deletions cut 6 bases from V and 3 bases from J, with 14 bases between. The germline V gene encodes CDR1 MDHEN and CDR2 SYDVKM. The CDR3 has 14 residues.

The gene calls are TRBV16 and TRBJ1-3, with D perhaps TRBD1 (5 bases). The ends were cut back, 4 bases at V and 8 bases at J, with 15 bases in the middle. Germline V gene lookup returns CDR1 KGHSY and CDR2 FQNENV. The CDR3 extends over 14 amino acids. CDR3 in DNA: TGTGCCAGCAGCCCCGGTGGGGGGACGGACACCATATATTTT. This encodes CASSPGGGTDTIYF.